The clone carrying this T cell receptor beta chain was found a few times. Its antigen is unidentified. TCRdb re-called the 5' RACE reads through MiXCR, storing one row per CDR3 protein. This table holds about 360,000 distinct CDR3 sequences, about an eighth found once. The sample belongs to a study of T-cell memory formation after mild COVID-19. Study-level information: In these data, TCR clusters were largely donor specific. Overall study results and limits: Shrinking CD4+ clones resided mostly in CM and EM, and CD8+ ones in EMRA. Within pre-infection memory, some responding clones were found, suggesting cross-reactive memory joined. Day 15 to 85 contracting clones showed balanced CD4/CD8; day 15 to 37 expanders favored CD4+.

Germline CDR1 reads MNHNY; CDR2 reads SVGAGI (reference sequence). The CDR3 contains 10 residues. Between the trimmed V and J ends, which lost 6 bases and 5 bases, there was a span of 4 bases. The rearrangement uses TRBV6-6 and TRBJ2-5, with D unresolved. The clonotype comes from a man younger than 35 who had mild COVID-19 (a few samples of this study predate the infection). Cell type and time point are not known. The sequenced material came from PBMCs or a T cell subset sorted from them (not recorded which). The CDR3, as DNA: TGTGCCAGCAGGTTTGAGACCCAGTACTTC. This encodes CASRFETQYF.